Following are 13 T cell receptor beta chains from one sample sequenced in a study of OX40 agonist ivuxolimab in advanced cancers. The protocol was immunoSEQ multiplex PCR, while the TCRdb copy is restricted to in-frame clones and leaves out a portion. The table has fewer than 90,000 clones, roughly nine tenths seen once. Sequencing was performed on CD4+ or CD8+ T cells sorted from blood, taken in a trial of the OX40 agonist ivuxolimab. The origin of the receptors is an adult with an advanced solid tumor such as melanoma, head and neck, liver or kidney cancer.

This chain joins TRBV5-8 and TRBJ2-5, with D perhaps matching TRBD2 (6 bases). V was cut by 6 bases and J by 2 bases, with 17 bases left in between. This CDR3 is built from 15 residues. Germline-derived CDR1 and CDR2 are SGHTS and YDEGEE. The CDR3 sequence is CASTLGRWAQETQYF. The DNA for the CDR3 is TGTGCCAGCACCCTGGGGAGGTGGGCACAAGAGACCCAGTACTTC.

This clone was observed a single time. The chain has TRBV5-1 and TRBJ1-1; 7 positions agree with TRBD1. The germline CDR1 and CDR2 sequences are SGHRS and YFSETQ. With V trimmed by 4 bases and J by 3 bases, 0 bases remained unmatched. CDR3 length: 12 residues. The CDR3: CASSTGDTEAFF. The CDR3 nucleotides are TGCGCCAGCAGCACAGGGGACACTGAAGCTTTCTTT.

The rearrangement links TRBV28 to TRBJ2-3, with 7 bases that match TRBD2. With 6 bases clipped from V and 0 bases from J, the junction kept 6 bases outside the gene matches. The CDR3 spans 15 residues. Per the germline V gene, CDR1 is MDHEN and CDR2 is SYDVKM. The DNA for the CDR3 is TGTGCCAGCAGATTACTAGCGCTCAGCACAGATACGCAGTATTTT. This translates into CASRLLALSTDTQYF.

This chain connects TRBV2 to TRBJ2-5, with 7 bases aligning to TRBD2. J gave up 1 base and V 4 bases, and 6 bases lay outside the gene matches. Germline CDR1 reads SNHLY; CDR2 reads FYNNEI. The CDR3 loop spans 15 amino acids. The CDR3, as DNA: TGTGCCAGCAGTGCCGGGCGGGGGTTCCAAGAGACCCAGTACTTC. Amino acids: CASSAGRGFQETQYF.

This rearrangement joins TRBV11-2 to TRBJ2-2; no firm D call. CDR3 size: 15 residues. The germline V gene has CDR1 SGHAT and CDR2 FQNNGV. V lost 0 bases, J lost 4 bases, and 9 bases lay in between. As DNA, the CDR3 is TGTGCCAGCAGCTTAGATCATACTCTCACCGGGGAGCTGTTTTTT. It specifies CASSLDHTLTGELFF.

This chain joins TRBV6-1 and TRBJ2-7; D is undetermined. CDR1 is MNHNS and CDR2 is SASEGT in the germline V gene. CDR3 size: 11 residues. With 3 bases removed from V and 3 bases from J, the gap between germline ends came to 3 bases. The CDR3 here is CASSEGYEQYF. Here the CDR3 DNA reads TGTGCCAGCAGTGAGGGCTACGAGCAGTACTTC.

The gene calls are TRBV30 and TRBJ2-2; 8 bases map to TRBD2. V lost 6 bases and J lost 0; bases outside the gene matches: 12. The CDR3 loop spans 17 amino acids. In germline, CDR1 is GTSNPN, CDR2 SVGIG (reference sequence). The CDR3 reads CACLTSGPFANTGELFF. For the CDR3, the DNA is TGTGCCTGCCTAACTAGCGGCCCCTTTGCGAACACCGGGGAGCTGTTTTTT.

V gene TRBV21-1 combines with J gene TRBJ1-4; the table names TRBD1, a call not compared with the DNA. TRBV21-1 is a recognized pseudogene. This CDR3 comprises 14 residues. This CDR3 reads CASLWTAFNEKLFF. CDR3 in DNA: TGTGCCAGTCTTTGGACAGCTTTTAATGAAAAACTGTTTTTT.

This sequence joins TRBV28 and TRBJ1-4; TRBD1 is a possible D gene (6 bases). CDR1 is MDHEN, CDR2 SYDVKM, per germline. This CDR3 is built from 15 residues. V dropped 2 bases and J dropped 4 bases, with 11 bases sitting between them. This chain's CDR3 is CASSLPGVSNEKLFF. In DNA form, the CDR3 reads TGTGCCAGCAGTTTACCAGGGGTTAGTAATGAAAAACTGTTTTTT.

The V and J genes are TRBV9 and TRBJ2-1, with D possibly called TRBD1 or TRBD2 (6 bases each). V was cut by 6 bases and J by 3 bases, with 16 bases left in between. CDR1 and CDR2 (germline): SGDLS, YYNGEE. There are 15 residues in the CDR3. This chain's CDR3 is CASTEGGLVYNEQFF. DNA for the CDR3: TGTGCCAGCACCGAGGGGGGTTTGGTCTACAATGAGCAGTTCTTC.

The V call is TRBV11-2, the J call TRBJ1-3; D is undetermined. The CDR3 runs to 15 residues. Germline-derived CDR1 and CDR2 are SGHAT and FQNNGV. Trimming shortened V by 5 bases and J by 4 bases, and 15 bases separated the two germline ends. CDR3 nucleotides: TGTGCCAGCAGCCCCTTCGGTGCTGCAGGAAACACCATATATTTT. The encoded protein is CASSPFGAAGNTIYF.

For the CDR3, the DNA is TGCAGCGTTGGAGGGGTCAGACCTAGCCGAGGGAGCACAGATACGCAGTATTTT. This gives the protein CSVGGVRPSRGSTDTQYF. The rearrangement joins TRBV29-1 to TRBJ2-3, with D possibly being TRBD1 or TRBD2 (5 bases each). The germline V and J ends were trimmed by 4 bases and 0 bases, with 23 bases remaining between them. Germline CDR1 is SQVTM and CDR2 is ANQGSEA. There are 18 residues in the CDR3.

The chain links TRBV5-1 to TRBJ1-3, with no clear D. V gave up 0 bases and J gave up 4 bases, with 14 bases separating them. The germline CDR1 and CDR2 sequences are SGHRS and YFSETQ. The CDR3 sequence is 16 residues long. In DNA form, the CDR3 reads TGCGCCAGCAGCTTGGTTGGCCCTACCAGAGGAAACACCATATATTTT. Amino acids: CASSLVGPTRGNTIYF.